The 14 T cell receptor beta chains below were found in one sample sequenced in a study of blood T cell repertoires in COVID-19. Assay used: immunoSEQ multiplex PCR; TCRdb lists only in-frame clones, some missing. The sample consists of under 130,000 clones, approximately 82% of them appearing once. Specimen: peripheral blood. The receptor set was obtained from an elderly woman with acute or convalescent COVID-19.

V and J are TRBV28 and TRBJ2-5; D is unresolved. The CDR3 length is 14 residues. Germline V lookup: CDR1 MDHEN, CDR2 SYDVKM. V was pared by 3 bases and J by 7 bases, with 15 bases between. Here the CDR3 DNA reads TGTGCCAGCAGTTTGTCCCCTGGTTTCGGGACCCAGTACTTC. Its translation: CASSLSPGFGTQYF.

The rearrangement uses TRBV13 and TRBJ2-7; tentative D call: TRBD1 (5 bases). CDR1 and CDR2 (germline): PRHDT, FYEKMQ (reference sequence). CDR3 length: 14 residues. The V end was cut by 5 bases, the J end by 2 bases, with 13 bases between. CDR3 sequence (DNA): TGTGCCAGCAGCCCCAAGGGGTCTCCCTACGAGCAGTACTTC. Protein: CASSPKGSPYEQYF.

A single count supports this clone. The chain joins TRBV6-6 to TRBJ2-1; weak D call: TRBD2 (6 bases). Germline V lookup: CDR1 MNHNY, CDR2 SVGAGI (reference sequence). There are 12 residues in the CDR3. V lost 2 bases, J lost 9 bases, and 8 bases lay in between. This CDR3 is CASSYGSGEQFF. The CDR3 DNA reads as TGTGCCAGCAGTTACGGTAGCGGTGAGCAGTTCTTC.

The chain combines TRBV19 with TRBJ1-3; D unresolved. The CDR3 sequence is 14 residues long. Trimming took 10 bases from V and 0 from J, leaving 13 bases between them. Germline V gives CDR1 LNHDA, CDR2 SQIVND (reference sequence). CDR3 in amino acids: CATQSGGSGNTIYF. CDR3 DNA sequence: TGTGCCACCCAGAGTGGCGGCTCTGGAAACACCATATATTTT.

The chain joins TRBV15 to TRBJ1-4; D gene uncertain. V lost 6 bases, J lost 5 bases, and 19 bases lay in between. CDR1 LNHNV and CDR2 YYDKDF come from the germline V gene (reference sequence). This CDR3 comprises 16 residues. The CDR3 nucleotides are TGTGCCACCAGTTTTCTAGGAGGCAGTGAAAATGAAAAACTGTTTTTT. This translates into CATSFLGGSENEKLFF.

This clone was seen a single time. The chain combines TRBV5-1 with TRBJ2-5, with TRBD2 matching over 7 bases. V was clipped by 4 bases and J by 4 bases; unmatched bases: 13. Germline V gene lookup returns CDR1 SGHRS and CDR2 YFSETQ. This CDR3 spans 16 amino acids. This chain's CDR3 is CASSRGGEGRGETQYF. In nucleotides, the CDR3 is TGCGCCAGCAGCCGGGGAGGGGAGGGGAGAGGAGAGACCCAGTACTTC.

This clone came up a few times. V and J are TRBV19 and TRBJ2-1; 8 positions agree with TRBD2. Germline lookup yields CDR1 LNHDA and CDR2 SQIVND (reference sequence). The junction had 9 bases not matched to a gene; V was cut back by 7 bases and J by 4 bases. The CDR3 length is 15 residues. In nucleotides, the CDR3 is TGTGCCAGTACCCCCCAAGCGGGGGTATACAATGAGCAGTTCTTC. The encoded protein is CASTPQAGVYNEQFF.

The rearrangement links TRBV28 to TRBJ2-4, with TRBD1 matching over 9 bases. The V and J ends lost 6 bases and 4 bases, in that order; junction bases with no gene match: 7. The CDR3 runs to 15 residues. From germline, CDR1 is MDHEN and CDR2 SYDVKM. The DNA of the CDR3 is TGTGCCAGCAGAGGACAGGGGCGCCAAAAAAACATTCAGTACTTC. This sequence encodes CASRGQGRQKNIQYF.

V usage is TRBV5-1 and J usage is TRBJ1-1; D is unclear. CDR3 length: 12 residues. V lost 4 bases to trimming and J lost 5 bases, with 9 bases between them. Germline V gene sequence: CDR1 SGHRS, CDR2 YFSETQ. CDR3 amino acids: CASSVRGTEAFF. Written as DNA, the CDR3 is TGCGCCAGCAGCGTACGGGGAACTGAAGCTTTCTTT.

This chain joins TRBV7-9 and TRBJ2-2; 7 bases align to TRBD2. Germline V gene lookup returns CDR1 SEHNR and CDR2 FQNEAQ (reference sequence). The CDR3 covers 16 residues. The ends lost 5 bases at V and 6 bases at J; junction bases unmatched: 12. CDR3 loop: CASSTVPGGGPGELFF. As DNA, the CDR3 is TGTGCCAGCAGCACGGTCCCGGGGGGAGGACCCGGGGAGCTGTTTTTT.

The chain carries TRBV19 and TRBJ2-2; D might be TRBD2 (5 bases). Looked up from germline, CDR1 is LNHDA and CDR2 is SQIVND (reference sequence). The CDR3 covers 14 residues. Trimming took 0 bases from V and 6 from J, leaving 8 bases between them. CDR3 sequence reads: CASSIDERAGELFF. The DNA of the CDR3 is TGTGCCAGTAGTATAGATGAGAGGGCCGGGGAGCTGTTTTTT.

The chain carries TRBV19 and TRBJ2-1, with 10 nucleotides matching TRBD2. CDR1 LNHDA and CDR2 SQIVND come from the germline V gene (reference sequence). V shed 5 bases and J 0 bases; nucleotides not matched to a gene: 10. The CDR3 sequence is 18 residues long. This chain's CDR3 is CASSSSGRAMGSYNEQFF. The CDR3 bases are TGTGCCAGTAGTTCAAGCGGGAGGGCCATGGGCTCCTACAATGAGCAGTTCTTC. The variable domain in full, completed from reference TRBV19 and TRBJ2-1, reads DGGITQSPKYLFRKEGQNVTLSCEQNLNHDAMYWYRQDPGQGLRLIYYSQIVNDFQKGDIAEGYSVSREKKESFPLTVTSAQKNPTAFYLCASSSSGRAMGSYNEQFFGPGTRLTVL.

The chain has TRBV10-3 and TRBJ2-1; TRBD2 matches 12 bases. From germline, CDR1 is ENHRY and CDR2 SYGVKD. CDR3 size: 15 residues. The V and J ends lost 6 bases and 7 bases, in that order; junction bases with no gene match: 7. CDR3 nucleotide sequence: TGTGCCATCAGCGTGACTAGCGGGAGTACGAATGAGCAGTTCTTC. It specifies CAISVTSGSTNEQFF.

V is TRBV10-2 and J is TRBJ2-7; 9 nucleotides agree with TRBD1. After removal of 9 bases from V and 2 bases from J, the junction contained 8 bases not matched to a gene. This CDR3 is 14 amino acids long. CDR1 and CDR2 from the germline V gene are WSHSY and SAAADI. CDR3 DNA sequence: TGCGCCAGTACGACAGGGGGAGTCACCTACGAGCAGTACTTC. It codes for CASTTGGVTYEQYF.